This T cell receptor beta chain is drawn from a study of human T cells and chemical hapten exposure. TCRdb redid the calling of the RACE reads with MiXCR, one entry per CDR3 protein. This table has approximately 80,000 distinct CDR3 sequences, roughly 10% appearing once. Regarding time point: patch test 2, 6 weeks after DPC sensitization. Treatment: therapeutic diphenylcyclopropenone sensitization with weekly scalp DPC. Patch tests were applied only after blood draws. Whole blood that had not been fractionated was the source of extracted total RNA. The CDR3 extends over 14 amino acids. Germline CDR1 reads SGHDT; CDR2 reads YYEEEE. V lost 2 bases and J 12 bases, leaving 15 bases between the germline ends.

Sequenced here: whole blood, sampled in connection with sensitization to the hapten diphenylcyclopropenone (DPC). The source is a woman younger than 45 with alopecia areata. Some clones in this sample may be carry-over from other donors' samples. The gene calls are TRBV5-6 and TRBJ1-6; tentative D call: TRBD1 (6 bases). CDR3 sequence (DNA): TGTGCCAGCAGCTTTGCACAGGGTCATTTACCCCTCCACTTT. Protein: CASSFAQGHLPLHF.